The present entry profiles one T cell receptor beta chain with its context. The antigen is unknown. This CDR3 spans 13 amino acids. Germline loops: CDR1 SEHNR, CDR2 FQNEAQ (reference sequence). V dropped 5 bases and J dropped 5 bases, with 12 bases sitting between them. The entry originates in a study of beta chain features in type 1 diabetes. Study in general: All samples together contributed more than 90,000,000 sorted cells for examination.

What was sequenced were expressed TCRB transcripts, since all of the isolated RNA had been reverse transcribed. Only in-frame clones appear in the TCRdb table, and some are missing; sequencing was by immunoSEQ multiplex PCR. This sample has about 120,000 clones, with roughly 15% found just once. Study-wide findings and caveats: Researchers reported that naive, central memory and Treg TCRB repertoires appeared more similar in patients than in healthy donors. In every one of the four CD4+ subsets, TCRB CDR3s were moderately but significantly shorter in Type 1 diabetes patients. VDJ junctions from type 1 diabetes patients carried fewer insertions and larger deletions.

CD45RO/CCR7/CD25/CD127/CD95/CD27 sorting isolated CD4+ naive, central memory, regulatory and stem cell-like memory cells. The chain employs TRBV7-9 and TRBJ2-5; D call uncertain. The sequence was collected from a man younger than 45 with type 1 diabetes. Sequencing input: central memory CD4+ T cells from blood. The DNA of the CDR3 is TGTGCCAGCAGCCTCGGAAAGGAGGAGACCCAGTACTTC. It specifies CASSLGKEETQYF.